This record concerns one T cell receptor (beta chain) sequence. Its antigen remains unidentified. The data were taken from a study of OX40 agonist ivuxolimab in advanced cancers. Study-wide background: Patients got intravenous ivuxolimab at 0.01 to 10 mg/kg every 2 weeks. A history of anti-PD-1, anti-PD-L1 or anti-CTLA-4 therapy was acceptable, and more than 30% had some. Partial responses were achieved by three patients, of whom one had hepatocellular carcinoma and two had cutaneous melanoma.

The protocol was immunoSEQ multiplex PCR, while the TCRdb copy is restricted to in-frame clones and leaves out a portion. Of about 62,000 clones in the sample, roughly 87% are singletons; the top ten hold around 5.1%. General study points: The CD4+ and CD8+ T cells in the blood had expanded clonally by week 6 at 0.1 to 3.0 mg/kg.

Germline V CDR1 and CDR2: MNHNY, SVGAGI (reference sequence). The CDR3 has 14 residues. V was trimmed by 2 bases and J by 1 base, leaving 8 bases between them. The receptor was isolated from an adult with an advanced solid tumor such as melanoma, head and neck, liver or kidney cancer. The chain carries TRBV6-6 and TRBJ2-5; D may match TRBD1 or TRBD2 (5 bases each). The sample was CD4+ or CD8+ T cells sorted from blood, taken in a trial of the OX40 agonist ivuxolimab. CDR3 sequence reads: CASSYGGLQETQYF. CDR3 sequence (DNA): TGTGCCAGCAGTTACGGGGGTCTCCAAGAGACCCAGTACTTC.